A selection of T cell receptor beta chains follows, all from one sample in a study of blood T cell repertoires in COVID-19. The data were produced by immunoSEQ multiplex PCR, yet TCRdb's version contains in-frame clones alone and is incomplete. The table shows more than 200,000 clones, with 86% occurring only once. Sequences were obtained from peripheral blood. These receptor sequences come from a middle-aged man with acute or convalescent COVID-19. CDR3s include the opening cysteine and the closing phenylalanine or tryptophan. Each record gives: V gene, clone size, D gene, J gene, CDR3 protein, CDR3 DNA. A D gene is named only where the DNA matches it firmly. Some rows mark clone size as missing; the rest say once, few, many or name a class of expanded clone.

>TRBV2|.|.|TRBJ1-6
CASSYQGTNSPLHF
TGTGCCAGCAGTTACCAGGGGACAAATTCACCCCTCCACTTT
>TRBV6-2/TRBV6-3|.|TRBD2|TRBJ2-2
CASSYLAGGLAGELFF
TGTGCCAGCAGTTATCTAGCGGGGGGGCTTGCCGGGGAGCTGTTTTTT
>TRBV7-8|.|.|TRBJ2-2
CASSVVIGGDGELFF
TGTGCCAGCAGCGTAGTCATAGGGGGGGACGGGGAGCTGTTTTTT
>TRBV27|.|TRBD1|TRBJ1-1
CASSSNPGQVKAFF
TGTGCCAGCAGTTCAAATCCGGGACAGGTTAAAGCTTTCTTT
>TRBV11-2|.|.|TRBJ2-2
CASSWPSRPGELFF
TGTGCCAGCAGCTGGCCCTCCAGGCCCGGGGAGCTGTTTTTT
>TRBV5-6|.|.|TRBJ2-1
CASRLTGDPLRNEQFF
TGTGCCAGCAGACTAACGGGGGATCCCCTTCGCAATGAGCAGTTCTTC
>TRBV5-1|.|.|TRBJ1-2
CASSPLTDRGYTF
TGCGCCAGCAGCCCGCTGACAGATCGTGGCTACACCTTC
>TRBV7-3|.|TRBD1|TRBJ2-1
CASSTGTGDPEQFF
TGTGCCAGCAGCACCGGGACAGGGGATCCTGAGCAGTTCTTC
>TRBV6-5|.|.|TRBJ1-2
CASSYSGGLRGYGYTF
TGTGCCAGCAGTTACTCGGGGGGGCTCCGAGGCTATGGCTACACCTTC
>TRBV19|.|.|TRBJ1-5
CASSMNSVIRAQHF
TGTGCCAGTAGTATGAACTCGGTAATTAGAGCCCAGCATTTT
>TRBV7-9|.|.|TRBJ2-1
CASSPATAAYNEQFF
TGTGCCAGCAGCCCGGCCACTGCGGCCTACAATGAGCAGTTCTTC
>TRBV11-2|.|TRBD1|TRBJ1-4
CASRTGADEKLFF
TGTGCCAGTAGGACAGGGGCGGATGAAAAACTGTTTTTT
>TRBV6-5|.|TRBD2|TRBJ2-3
CASSWGGRADTQYF
TGTGCCAGCAGTTGGGGGGGTCGCGCAGATACGCAGTATTTT
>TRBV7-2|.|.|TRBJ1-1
CASSSTLGGEAFF
TGTGCCAGCAGCTCGACCCTGGGGGGTGAAGCTTTCTTT
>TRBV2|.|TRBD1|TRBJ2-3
CASSATGADTQYF
TGTGCCAGCAGTGCTACAGGGGCAGATACGCAGTATTTT
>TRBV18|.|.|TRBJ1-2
CASSPTLQETDGYTF
TGTGCCAGCTCCCCCACCCTTCAAGAAACGGATGGCTACACCTTC
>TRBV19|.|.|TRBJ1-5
CASRGGEYQPQHF
TGTGCCAGTCGGGGGGGGGAATATCAGCCCCAGCATTTT
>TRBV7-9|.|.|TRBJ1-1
CASSLGQMNTEAFF
TGTGCCAGCAGCTTGGGGCAGATGAACACTGAAGCTTTCTTT
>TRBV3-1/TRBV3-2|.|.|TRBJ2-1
CASSQKKDLLYYNEQFF
TGTGCCAGCAGCCAAAAGAAGGACTTACTATACTACAATGAGCAGTTCTTC
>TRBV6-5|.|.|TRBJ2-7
CASSYSRPGYYEQYF
TGTGCCAGCAGTTACTCGCGCCCAGGGTACTACGAGCAGTACTTC
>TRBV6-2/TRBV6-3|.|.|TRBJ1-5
CASSYSQGQGQPQHF
TGTGCCAGCAGTTACTCTCAGGGACAAGGGCAGCCCCAGCATTTT
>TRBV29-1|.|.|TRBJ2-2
CSVLRTGRDTGELFF
TGCAGCGTGCTACGGACAGGGAGGGACACCGGGGAGCTGTTTTTT
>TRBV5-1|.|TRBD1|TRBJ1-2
CASSIGQGFGYTF
TGCGCCAGCAGCATCGGACAGGGCTTTGGCTACACCTTC
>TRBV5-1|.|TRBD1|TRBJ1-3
CASSLGPGGSGNTIYF
TGCGCCAGCAGCTTGGGCCCAGGGGGCTCTGGAAACACCATATATTTT
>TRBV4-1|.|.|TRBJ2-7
CASSQDGGRFYEQYF
TGCGCCAGCAGCCAAGATGGAGGCAGGTTCTACGAGCAGTACTTC
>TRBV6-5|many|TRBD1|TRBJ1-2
CASSTNPTGAGGYTF
TGTGCCAGCAGTACTAACCCAACAGGGGCCGGTGGCTACACCTTC
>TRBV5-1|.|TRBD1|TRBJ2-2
CASSLLTGFSTGELFF
TGCGCCAGCAGCTTGCTGACAGGGTTCTCCACCGGGGAGCTGTTTTTT
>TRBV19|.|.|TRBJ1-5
CASSNDRDQPQHF
TGTGCCAGTAGTAATGACAGAGATCAGCCCCAGCATTTT
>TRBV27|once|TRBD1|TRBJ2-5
CATRIRGRGETQYF
TGTGCCACCAGAATCAGGGGGCGCGGGGAGACCCAGTACTTC
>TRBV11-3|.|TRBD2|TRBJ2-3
CASSFGPGRGQLTDTQYF
TGTGCCAGCAGCTTCGGACCTGGGAGGGGCCAATTGACAGATACGCAGTATTTT
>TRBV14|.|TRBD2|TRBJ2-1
CASSRSGGPISVNEQFF
TGTGCCAGCAGCCGTAGCGGGGGGCCCATCTCGGTCAATGAGCAGTTCTTC
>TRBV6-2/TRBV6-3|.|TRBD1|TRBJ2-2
CASSYPGQGGTGELFF
TGTGCCAGCAGTTACCCCGGACAGGGCGGAACCGGGGAGCTGTTTTTT
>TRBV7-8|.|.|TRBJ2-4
CASSPDSLVNIQYF
TGTGCCAGCAGCCCGGACAGCCTCGTAAACATTCAGTACTTC
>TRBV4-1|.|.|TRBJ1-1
CASRPNRDGGGGNTEAFF
TGCGCCAGCAGACCAAACAGGGATGGGGGAGGGGGAAACACTGAAGCTTTCTTT
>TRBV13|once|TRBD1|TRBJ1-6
CASSLTGLNSPLHF
TGTGCCAGCAGCTTGACAGGGCTTAATTCACCCCTCCACTTT
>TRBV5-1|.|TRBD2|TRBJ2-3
CASSLASGGTGDTQYF
TGCGCCAGCAGCTTAGCTAGCGGGGGGACGGGAGATACGCAGTATTTT
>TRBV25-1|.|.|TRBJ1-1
CASSEGGEAFF
TGTGCCAGCAGTGAAGGCGGTGAAGCTTTCTTT
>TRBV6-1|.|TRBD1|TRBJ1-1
CASSDRGLGRIGTEAFF
TGTGCCAGCAGTGATAGGGGGCTGGGGAGGATAGGAACTGAAGCTTTCTTT
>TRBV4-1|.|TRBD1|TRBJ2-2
CASSPSHRGRNTGELFF
TGCGCCAGCAGTCCCTCCCACAGGGGCAGGAACACCGGGGAGCTGTTTTTT
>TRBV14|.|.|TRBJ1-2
CASSQLVQGHGYTF
TGTGCCAGCAGTCAACTCGTACAGGGCCATGGCTACACCTTC
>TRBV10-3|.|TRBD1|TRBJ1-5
CATRTGDNQPQHF
TGTGCCACCCGGACAGGGGACAATCAGCCCCAGCATTTT
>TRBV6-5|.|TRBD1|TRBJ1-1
CASSYSGDRDEAFF
TGTGCCAGCAGTTACTCGGGAGACAGGGATGAAGCTTTCTTT
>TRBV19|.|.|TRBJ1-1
CASRDPGQPNTEAFF
TGTGCCAGTAGGGACCCAGGACAGCCGAACACTGAAGCTTTCTTT
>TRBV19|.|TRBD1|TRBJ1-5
CASSKGQGGRQPQHF
TGTGCCAGTAGCAAGGGACAGGGCGGGAGGCAGCCCCAGCATTTT
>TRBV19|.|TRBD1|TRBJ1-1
CASSIRTGMNTEAFF
TGTGCCAGTAGTATAAGGACAGGGATGAACACTGAAGCTTTCTTT
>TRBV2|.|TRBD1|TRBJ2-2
CASSRTGNTGELFF
TGTGCCAGCAGTAGGACAGGGAACACCGGGGAGCTGTTTTTT
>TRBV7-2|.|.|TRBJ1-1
CASSLVGGNTEAFF
TGTGCCAGCAGCTTAGTAGGCGGGAACACTGAAGCTTTCTTT
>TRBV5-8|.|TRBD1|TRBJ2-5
CASSGGQGIIETQYF
TGTGCCAGCAGCGGAGGACAGGGGATCATAGAGACCCAGTACTTC